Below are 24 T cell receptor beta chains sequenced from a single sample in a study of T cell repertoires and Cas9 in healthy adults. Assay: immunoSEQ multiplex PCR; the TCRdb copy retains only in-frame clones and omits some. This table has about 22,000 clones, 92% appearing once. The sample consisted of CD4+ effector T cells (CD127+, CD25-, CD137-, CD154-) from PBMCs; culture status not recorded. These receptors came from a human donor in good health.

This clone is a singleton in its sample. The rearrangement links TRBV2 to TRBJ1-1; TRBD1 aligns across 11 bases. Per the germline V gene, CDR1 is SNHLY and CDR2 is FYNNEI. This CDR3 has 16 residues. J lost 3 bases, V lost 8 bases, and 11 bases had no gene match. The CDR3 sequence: CASDLTDRGPDTEAFF. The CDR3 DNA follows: TGTGCCAGCGACCTCACGGACAGGGGGCCGGACACTGAAGCTTTCTTT.

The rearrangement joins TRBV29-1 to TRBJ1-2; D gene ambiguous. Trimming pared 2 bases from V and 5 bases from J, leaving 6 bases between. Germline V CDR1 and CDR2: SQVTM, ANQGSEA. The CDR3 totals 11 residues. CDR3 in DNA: TGCAGCGTTGAACTACTGTATGGCTACACCTTC. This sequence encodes CSVELLYGYTF.

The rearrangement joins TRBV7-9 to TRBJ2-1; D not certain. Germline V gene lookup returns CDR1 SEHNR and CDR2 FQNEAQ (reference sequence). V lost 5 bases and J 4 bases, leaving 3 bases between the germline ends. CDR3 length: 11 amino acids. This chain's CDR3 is CASSVYNEQFF. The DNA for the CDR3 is TGTGCCAGCAGCGTGTACAATGAGCAGTTCTTC. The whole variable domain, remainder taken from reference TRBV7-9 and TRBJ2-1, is DTGVSQNPRHKITKRGQNVTFRCDPISEHNRLYWYRQTLGQGPEFLTYFQNEAQLEKSRLLSDRFSAERPKGSFSTLEIQRTEQGDSAMYLCASSVYNEQFFGPGTRLTVL.

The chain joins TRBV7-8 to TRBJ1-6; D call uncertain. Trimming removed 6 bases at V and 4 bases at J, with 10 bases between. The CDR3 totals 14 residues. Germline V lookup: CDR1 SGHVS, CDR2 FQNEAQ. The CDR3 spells CASRLSAYNSPLHF. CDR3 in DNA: TGTGCCAGCAGGTTATCCGCATATAATTCACCCCTCCACTTT.

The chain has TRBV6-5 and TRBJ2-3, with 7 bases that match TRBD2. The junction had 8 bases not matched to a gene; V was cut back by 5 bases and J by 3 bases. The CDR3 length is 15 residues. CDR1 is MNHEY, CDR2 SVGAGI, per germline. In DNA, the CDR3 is TGTGCCAGCAGTCCTCTAGCGGAGGAAACAGATACGCAGTATTTT. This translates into CASSPLAEETDTQYF.

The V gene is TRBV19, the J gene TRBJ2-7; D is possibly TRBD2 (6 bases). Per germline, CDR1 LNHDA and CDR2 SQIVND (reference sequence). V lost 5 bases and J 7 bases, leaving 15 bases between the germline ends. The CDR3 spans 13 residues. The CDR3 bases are TGTGCCAGTAGTGATGTGGGGGGACGGGAGCAGTACGTC. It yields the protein CASSDVGGREQYV.

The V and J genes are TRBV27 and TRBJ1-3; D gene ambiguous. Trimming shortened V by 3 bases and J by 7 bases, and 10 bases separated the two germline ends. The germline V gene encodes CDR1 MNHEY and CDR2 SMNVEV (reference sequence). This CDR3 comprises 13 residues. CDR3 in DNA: TGTGCCAGCAGTTTCAGGAGAGGGAACACCATATATTTT. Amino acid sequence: CASSFRRGNTIYF.

CDR3 sequence reads: CASSTLGLAGKETQYF. The CDR3 DNA reads TGTGCCAGCAGCACCCTGGGACTAGCGGGAAAAGAGACCCAGTACTTC. V is TRBV5-6 and J is TRBJ2-5; TRBD2 matches 13 bases. CDR3 length equals 16 residues. Losses at the gene ends were 4 bases for V and 3 bases for J; bases not matched to a gene: 6. Per germline, CDR1 SGHDT and CDR2 YYEEEE.

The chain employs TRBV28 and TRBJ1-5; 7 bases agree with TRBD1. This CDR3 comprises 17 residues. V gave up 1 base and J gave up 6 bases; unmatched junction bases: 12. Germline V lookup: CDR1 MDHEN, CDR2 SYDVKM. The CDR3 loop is CASSLLKGAGGFQPQHF. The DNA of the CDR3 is TGTGCCAGCAGTTTATTGAAAGGAGCAGGGGGATTTCAGCCCCAGCATTTT.

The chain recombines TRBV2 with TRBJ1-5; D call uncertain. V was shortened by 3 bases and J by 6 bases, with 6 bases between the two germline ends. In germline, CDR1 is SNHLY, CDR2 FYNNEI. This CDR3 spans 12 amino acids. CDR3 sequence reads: CASSDLIQPQHF. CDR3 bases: TGTGCCAGCAGTGATCTTATTCAGCCCCAGCATTTT.

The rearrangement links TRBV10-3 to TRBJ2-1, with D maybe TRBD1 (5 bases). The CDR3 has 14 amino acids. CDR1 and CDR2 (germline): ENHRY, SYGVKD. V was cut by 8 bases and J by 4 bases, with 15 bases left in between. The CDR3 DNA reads TGTGCCATCCGTCTGGGGCCAGAATACAATGAGCAGTTCTTC. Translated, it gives CAIRLGPEYNEQFF.

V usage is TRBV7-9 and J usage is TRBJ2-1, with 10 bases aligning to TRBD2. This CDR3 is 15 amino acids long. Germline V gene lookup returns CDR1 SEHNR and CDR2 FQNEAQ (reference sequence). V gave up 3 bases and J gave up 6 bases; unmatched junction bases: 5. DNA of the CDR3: TGTGCCAGCAGCTTGTCGGCTAGCGGGAGCAATGAGCAGTTCTTC. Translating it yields CASSLSASGSNEQFF.

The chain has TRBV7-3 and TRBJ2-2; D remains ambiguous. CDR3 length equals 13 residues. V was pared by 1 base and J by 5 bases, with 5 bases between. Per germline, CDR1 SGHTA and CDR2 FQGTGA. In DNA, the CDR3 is TGTGCCAGCAGCTTAAGGATTACCGGGGAGCTGTTTTTT. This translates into CASSLRITGELFF. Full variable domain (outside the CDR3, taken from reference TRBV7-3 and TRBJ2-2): GAGVSQTPSNKVTEKGKYVELRCDPISGHTALYWYRQSLGQGPEFLIYFQGTGAADDSGLPNDRFFAVRPEGSVSTLKIQRTERGDSAVYLCASSLRITGELFFGEGSRLTVL.

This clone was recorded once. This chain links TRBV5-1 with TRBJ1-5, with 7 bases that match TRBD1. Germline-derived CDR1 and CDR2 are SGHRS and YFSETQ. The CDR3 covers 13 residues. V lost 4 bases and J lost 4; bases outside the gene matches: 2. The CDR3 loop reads CASSNRGNQPQHF. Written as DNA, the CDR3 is TGCGCCAGCAGCAACAGGGGAAATCAGCCCCAGCATTTT.

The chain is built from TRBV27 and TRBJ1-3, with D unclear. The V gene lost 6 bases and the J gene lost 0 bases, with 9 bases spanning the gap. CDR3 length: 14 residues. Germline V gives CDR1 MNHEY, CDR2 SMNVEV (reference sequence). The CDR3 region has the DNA TGTGCCAGCAGCCGCCGGGACTCTGGAAACACCATATATTTT. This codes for CASSRRDSGNTIYF.

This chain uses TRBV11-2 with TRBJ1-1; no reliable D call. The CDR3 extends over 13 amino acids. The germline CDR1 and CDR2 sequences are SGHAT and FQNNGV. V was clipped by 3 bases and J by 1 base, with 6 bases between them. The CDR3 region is CASSFSANTEAFF. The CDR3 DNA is TGTGCCAGCAGCTTCTCCGCGAACACTGAAGCTTTCTTT.

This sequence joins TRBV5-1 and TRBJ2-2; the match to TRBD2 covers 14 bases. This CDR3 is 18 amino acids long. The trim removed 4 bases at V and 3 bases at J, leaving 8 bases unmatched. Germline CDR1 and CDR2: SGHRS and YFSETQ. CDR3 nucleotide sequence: TGCGCCAGCAGCGCTTCATTGGGACTAGCGGGGGACACCGGGGAGCTGTTTTTT. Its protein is CASSASLGLAGDTGELFF.

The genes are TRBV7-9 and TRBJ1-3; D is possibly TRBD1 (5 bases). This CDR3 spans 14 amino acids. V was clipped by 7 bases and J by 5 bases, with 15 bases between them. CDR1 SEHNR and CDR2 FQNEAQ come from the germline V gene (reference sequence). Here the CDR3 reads CASTPGAVRNTIYF. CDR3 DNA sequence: TGTGCCAGCACCCCCGGGGCAGTTAGAAACACCATATATTTT. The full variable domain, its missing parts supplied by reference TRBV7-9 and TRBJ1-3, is DTGVSQNPRHKITKRGQNVTFRCDPISEHNRLYWYRQTLGQGPEFLTYFQNEAQLEKSRLLSDRFSAERPKGSFSTLEIQRTEQGDSAMYLCASTPGAVRNTIYFGEGSWLTVV.

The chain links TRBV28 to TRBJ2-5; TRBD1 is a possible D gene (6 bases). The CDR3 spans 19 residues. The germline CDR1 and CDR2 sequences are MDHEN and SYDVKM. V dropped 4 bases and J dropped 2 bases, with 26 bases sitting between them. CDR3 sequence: CASSSLLVVRTALQETQYF. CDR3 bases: TGTGCCAGCAGTTCCCTCCTAGTAGTGCGGACAGCCCTACAAGAGACCCAGTACTTC. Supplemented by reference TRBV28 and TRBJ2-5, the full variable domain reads DVKVTQSSRYLVKRTGEKVFLECVQDMDHENMFWYRQDPGLGLRLIYFSYDVKMKEKGDIPEGYSVSREKKERFSLILESASTNQTSMYLCASSSLLVVRTALQETQYFGPGTRLLVL.

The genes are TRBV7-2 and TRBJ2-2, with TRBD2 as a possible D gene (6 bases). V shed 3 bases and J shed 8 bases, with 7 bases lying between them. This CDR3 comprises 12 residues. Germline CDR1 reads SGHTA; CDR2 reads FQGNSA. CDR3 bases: TGTGCCAGCAGCTTTCTAGCGGGGGAGCTGTTTTTT. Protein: CASSFLAGELFF.

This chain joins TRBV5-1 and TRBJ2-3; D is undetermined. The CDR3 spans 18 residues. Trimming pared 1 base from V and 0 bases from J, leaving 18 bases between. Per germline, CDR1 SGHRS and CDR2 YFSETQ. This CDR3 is CASSLWGLGGLSTDTQYF. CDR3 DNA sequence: TGCGCCAGCAGCTTGTGGGGTCTAGGCGGCTTAAGCACAGATACGCAGTATTTT. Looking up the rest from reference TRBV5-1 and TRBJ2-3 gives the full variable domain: KAGVTQTPRYLIKTRGQQVTLSCSPISGHRSVSWYQQTPGQGLQFLFEYFSETQRNKGNFPGRFSGRQFSNSRSEMNVSTLELGDSALYLCASSLWGLGGLSTDTQYFGPGTRLTVL.

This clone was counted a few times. The CDR3 protein is CASSALPGRNTEAFF. The CDR3 coding sequence is TGCGCCAGCAGCGCATTACCGGGACGCAACACTGAAGCTTTCTTT. The chain couples TRBV5-1 to TRBJ1-1, with a weak D call TRBD1 (5 bases). The CDR3 runs 15 residues. Germline V lookup: CDR1 SGHRS, CDR2 YFSETQ. The ends were cut back, 4 bases at V and 2 bases at J, with 15 bases in the middle.

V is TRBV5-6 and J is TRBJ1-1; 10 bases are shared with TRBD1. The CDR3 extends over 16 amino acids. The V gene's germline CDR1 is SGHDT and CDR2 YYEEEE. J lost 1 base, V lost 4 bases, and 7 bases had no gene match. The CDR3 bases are TGTGCCAGCAGCGAAGACAGGGGGCGCCGGAACACTGAAGCTTTCTTT. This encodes CASSEDRGRRNTEAFF. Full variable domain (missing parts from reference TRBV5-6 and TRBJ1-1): DAGVTQSPTHLIKTRGQQVTLRCSPKSGHDTVSWYQQALGQGPQFIFQYYEEEERQRGNFPDRFSGHQFPNYSSELNVNALLLGDSALYLCASSEDRGRRNTEAFFGQGTRLTVV.

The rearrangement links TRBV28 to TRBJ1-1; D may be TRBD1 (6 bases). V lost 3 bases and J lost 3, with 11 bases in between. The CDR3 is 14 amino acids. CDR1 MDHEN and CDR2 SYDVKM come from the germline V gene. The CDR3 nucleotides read TGTGCCAGCAGTTTCTCGGACAGTCACACTGAAGCTTTCTTT. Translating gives CASSFSDSHTEAFF.